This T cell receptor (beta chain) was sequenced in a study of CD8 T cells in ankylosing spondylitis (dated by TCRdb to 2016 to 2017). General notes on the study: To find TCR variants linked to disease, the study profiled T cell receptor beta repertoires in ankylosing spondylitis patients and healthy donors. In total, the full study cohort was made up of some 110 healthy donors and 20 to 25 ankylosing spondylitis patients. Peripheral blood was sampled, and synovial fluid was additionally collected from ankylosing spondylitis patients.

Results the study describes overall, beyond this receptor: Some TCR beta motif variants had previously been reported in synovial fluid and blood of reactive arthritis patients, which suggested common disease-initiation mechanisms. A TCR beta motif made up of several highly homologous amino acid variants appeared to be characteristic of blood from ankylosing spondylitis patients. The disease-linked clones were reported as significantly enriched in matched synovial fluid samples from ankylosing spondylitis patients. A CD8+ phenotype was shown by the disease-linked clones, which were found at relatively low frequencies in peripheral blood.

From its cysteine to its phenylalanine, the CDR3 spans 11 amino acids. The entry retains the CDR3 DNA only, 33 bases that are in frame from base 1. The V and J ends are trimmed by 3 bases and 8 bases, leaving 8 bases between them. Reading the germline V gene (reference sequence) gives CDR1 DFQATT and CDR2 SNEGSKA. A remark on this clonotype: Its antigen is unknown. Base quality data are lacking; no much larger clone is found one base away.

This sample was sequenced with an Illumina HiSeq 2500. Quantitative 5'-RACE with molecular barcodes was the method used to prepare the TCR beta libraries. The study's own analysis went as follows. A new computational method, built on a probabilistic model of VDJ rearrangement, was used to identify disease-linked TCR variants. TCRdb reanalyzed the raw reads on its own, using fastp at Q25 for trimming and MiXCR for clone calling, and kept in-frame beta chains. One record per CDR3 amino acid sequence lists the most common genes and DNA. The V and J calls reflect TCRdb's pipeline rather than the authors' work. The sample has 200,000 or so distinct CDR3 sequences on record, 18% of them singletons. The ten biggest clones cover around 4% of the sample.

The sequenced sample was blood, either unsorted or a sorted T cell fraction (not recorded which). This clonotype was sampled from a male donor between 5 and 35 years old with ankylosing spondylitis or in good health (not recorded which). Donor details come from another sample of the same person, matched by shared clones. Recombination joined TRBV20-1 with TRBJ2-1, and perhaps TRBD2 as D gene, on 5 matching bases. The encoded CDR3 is CSASGNDEQFF. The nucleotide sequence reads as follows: TGCAGTGCTAGCGGGAATGATGAGCAGTTCTTC.